Following are 4 T cell receptor beta chains from one sample sequenced in a study of blood T cell repertoires in COVID-19. Sequencing was performed with immunoSEQ multiplex PCR; in TCRdb, only in-frame clones are kept and a portion is missing. The repertoire holds around 28,000 clones, with 75% to 90% as singletons. Sequences were obtained from peripheral blood. These receptors all stem from a woman of 80 years or more with COVID-19, enrolled during active disease.

CDR3 DNA: TGTGCCAGCAGGCTTGGGACTAGCGGGGGGGCCGCCACAGATACGCAGTATTTT. Translated, it gives CASRLGTSGGAATDTQYF. The chain has TRBV6-4 and TRBJ2-3; 16 bases are shared with TRBD2. CDR3 length: 18 amino acids. Germline V gene lookup returns CDR1 MRHNA and CDR2 SNTAGT. J lost 2 bases, V lost 6 bases, and 8 bases had no gene match.

The chain combines TRBV9 with TRBJ2-5; 8 bases match TRBD2. Germline CDR1 SGDLS, CDR2 YYNGEE. J gave up 5 bases and V 4 bases, and 10 bases lay outside the gene matches. CDR3 length: 15 amino acids. Written as DNA, the CDR3 is TGTGCCAGCAGCCCTGACGGACTAGCTAGGGAGACCCAGTACTTC. Translating it yields CASSPDGLARETQYF. Full variable domain (rest looked up from reference TRBV9 and TRBJ2-5): DSGVTQTPKHLITATGQRVTLRCSPRSGDLSVYWYQQSLDQGLQFLIQYYNGEERAKGNILERFSAQQFPDLHSELNLSSLELGDSALYFCASSPDGLARETQYFGPGTRLLVL.

The chain carries TRBV19 and TRBJ2-1; 14 positions match TRBD2. From germline, CDR1 is LNHDA and CDR2 SQIVND (reference sequence). The J segment lost 4 bases and the V segment lost 6 bases, leaving 8 bases of the junction unmatched. The CDR3 contains 17 residues. The chain's CDR3 is CASRQGTSGGLYNEQFF. CDR3 coding DNA: TGTGCCAGTAGGCAGGGGACTAGCGGGGGCCTTTACAATGAGCAGTTCTTC.

This clone was seen once. V and J are TRBV24-1 and TRBJ2-3; tentative D call: TRBD1 (6 bases). The CDR3 covers 15 residues. The germline V gene has CDR1 KGHDR and CDR2 SFDVKD. The V and J ends lost 3 bases and 0 bases respectively, with 9 bases between them. CDR3 in DNA: TGTGCCACCAGTGATGGGACAATTAGCACAGATACGCAGTATTTT. Protein sequence: CATSDGTISTDTQYF.